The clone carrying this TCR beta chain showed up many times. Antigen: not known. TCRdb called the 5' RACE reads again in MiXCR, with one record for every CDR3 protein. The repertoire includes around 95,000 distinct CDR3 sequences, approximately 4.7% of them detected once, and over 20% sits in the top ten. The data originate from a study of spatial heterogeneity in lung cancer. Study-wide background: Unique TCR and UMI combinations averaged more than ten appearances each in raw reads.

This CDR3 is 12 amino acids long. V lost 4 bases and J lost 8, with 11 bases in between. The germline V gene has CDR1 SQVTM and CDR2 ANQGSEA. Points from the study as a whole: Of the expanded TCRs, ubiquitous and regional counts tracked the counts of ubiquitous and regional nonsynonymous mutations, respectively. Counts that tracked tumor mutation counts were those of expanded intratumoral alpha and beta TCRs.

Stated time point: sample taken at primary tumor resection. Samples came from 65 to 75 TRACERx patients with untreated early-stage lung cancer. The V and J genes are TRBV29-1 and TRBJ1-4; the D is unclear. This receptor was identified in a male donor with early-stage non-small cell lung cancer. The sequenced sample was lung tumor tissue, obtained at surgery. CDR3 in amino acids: CSVGYSAEKLFF. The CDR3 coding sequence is TGCAGCGTTGGTTACTCCGCGGAAAAACTGTTTTTT.